What follows are 32 T cell receptor beta chains derived from one specimen sequenced in a study of neurological immune-mediated disorders. TCRdb analysed the 5' RACE reads with MiXCR anew, one entry per CDR3 protein. The sample lists tens of thousands of distinct CDR3 sequences; under 5.5% were seen once. The sequenced sample was PBMCs. These receptors came from a woman in her 70s with multiple sclerosis.

The rearrangement uses TRBV6-5 and TRBJ1-1; 7 nucleotides line up with TRBD1. The ends lost 7 bases at V and 10 bases at J; junction bases unmatched: 12. Germline CDR1 is MNHEY and CDR2 is SVGAGI. This CDR3 comprises 13 residues. In DNA form, the CDR3 reads TGTGCCAGCAACCAAGGAGAGGGGGCGGTAGCTTTCTTT. This gives the protein CASNQGEGAVAFF.

This clonotype was seen many times. The chain combines TRBV5-1 with TRBJ2-3; D unresolved. Trimming removed 5 bases at V and 0 bases at J, with 10 bases between. This CDR3 contains 14 residues. CDR1 and CDR2 (germline): SGHRS, YFSETQ. CDR3 region: CASRPGPSTDTQYF. Written as DNA, the CDR3 is TGCGCCAGCAGGCCGGGCCCTAGCACAGATACGCAGTATTTT.

This clonotype has only a few counts. The chain recombines TRBV5-1 with TRBJ2-3, with 14 bases fitting TRBD2. CDR3 length: 17 residues. Germline V gives CDR1 SGHRS, CDR2 YFSETQ. Trimming removed 4 bases from V and 6 bases from J; junction bases left unmatched: 10. The CDR3 DNA is TGCGCCAGCAGCCCCTCCGGGACTAGCGGGAGATACGATACGCAGTATTTT. Its translation: CASSPSGTSGRYDTQYF.

This clonotype showed up many times. This chain links TRBV7-2 with TRBJ2-5; TRBD2 matches at 10 bases. Germline CDR1 is SGHTA and CDR2 is FQGNSA. CDR3 length: 15 residues. Losses at the gene ends were 5 bases for V and 2 bases for J; bases not matched to a gene: 5. This CDR3 is CASSASGRRQETQYF. CDR3 coding DNA: TGTGCCAGCAGCGCTAGCGGGAGACGTCAAGAGACCCAGTACTTC.

This clonotype showed up many times. The chain combines TRBV6-5 with TRBJ1-2; D not certain. The CDR3 covers 15 residues. Germline V gene sequence: CDR1 MNHEY, CDR2 SVGAGI. Trimming pared 7 bases from V and 0 bases from J, leaving 15 bases between. This chain's CDR3 is CASTLRGTANYGYTF. DNA of the CDR3: TGTGCCAGCACCCTGCGGGGTACAGCTAACTATGGCTACACCTTC.

This clonotype showed up just a few times. This chain links TRBV10-3 with TRBJ2-7; TRBD2 agrees at 9 bases. Germline CDR1 is ENHRY and CDR2 is SYGVKD. Losses at the gene ends were 7 bases for V and 3 bases for J; bases not matched to a gene: 7. The CDR3 contains 14 residues. The CDR3 coding sequence is TGTGCCATCAAGGGCGGGAGGGCCGGCTACGAGCAGTACTTC. This translates into CAIKGGRAGYEQYF.

Judged by abundance, this clonotype is medium-sized. The chain carries TRBV5-1 and TRBJ2-5, with 8 nucleotides matching TRBD2. The CDR3 loop spans 16 amino acids. The trim removed 3 bases at V and 3 bases at J, leaving 10 bases unmatched. CDR1 SGHRS and CDR2 YFSETQ come from the germline V gene. The CDR3 sequence: CASSSSIGAGEETQYF. CDR3 nucleotide sequence: TGCGCCAGCAGCTCCTCCATAGGAGCGGGAGAAGAGACCCAGTACTTC.

Ten or more counts support this clonotype. This sequence joins TRBV2 and TRBJ1-6; TRBD1 agrees at 10 bases. CDR3 size: 12 residues. Germline V gene data show CDR1 as SNHLY and CDR2 as FYNNEI. After removal of 6 bases from V and 14 bases from J, the junction contained 4 bases not matched to a gene. The CDR3 DNA reads as TGTGCCAGCAGCTTGACAGGGGGCACCCTCCACTTT. Its protein product is CASSLTGGTLHF.

This clonotype has a count of ten or more. The chain combines TRBV7-2 with TRBJ1-5, with 10 bases that match TRBD1. The CDR3 has 14 amino acids. V lost 4 bases to trimming and J lost 6 bases; unmatched junction nucleotides: 3. Germline CDR1 reads SGHTA; CDR2 reads FQGNSA. CDR3: CASSSDRGAQPQHF. CDR3 coding DNA: TGTGCCAGCAGCTCGGACAGGGGGGCTCAGCCCCAGCATTTT.

This clonotype was found many times. V is TRBV18 and J is TRBJ2-5; the D gene is possibly TRBD2 (6 bases). Germline lookup yields CDR1 KGHSH and CDR2 LQKENI. The CDR3 is 17 amino acids. Between the trimmed V and J ends, which lost 4 bases and 2 bases, there was a span of 20 bases. The CDR3 loop reads CASSRMGGSGLQETQYF. CDR3 in DNA: TGTGCCAGCTCACGGATGGGAGGTAGCGGCCTTCAAGAGACCCAGTACTTC.

The chain recombines TRBV7-9 with TRBJ1-5, with D perhaps TRBD1 (5 bases). Germline assignment: CDR1 SEHNR and CDR2 FQNEAQ (reference sequence). Trimming shortened V by 5 bases and J by 9 bases, and 20 bases separated the two germline ends. This CDR3 region has 15 residues. The CDR3 is CASSTTGTRRGPQHF. The CDR3 DNA sequence: TGTGCCAGCAGCACAACCGGGACCCGACGCGGGCCCCAGCATTTT.

This clonotype was seen many times. V gene TRBV9 combines with J gene TRBJ2-7, with D possibly being TRBD1 or TRBD2 (5 bases each). V was shortened by 0 bases and J by 6 bases, with 13 bases between the two germline ends. The CDR3 sequence is 14 residues long. Germline CDR1 reads SGDLS; CDR2 reads YYNGEE. CDR3 nucleotides: TGTGCCAGCAGCGTAGGGTTAGGGGACGTCGAGCAGTACTTC. Protein product: CASSVGLGDVEQYF.

This clonotype was observed many times. The chain couples TRBV27 to TRBJ2-4; D gene uncertain. Looked up from germline, CDR1 is MNHEY and CDR2 is SMNVEV (reference sequence). Trimming cost V 6 bases and J 0 bases, with 6 bases left between them. The CDR3 covers 13 residues. This CDR3 reads CASSPLAKNIQYF. The DNA of the CDR3 is TGTGCCAGCAGCCCTCTAGCCAAAAACATTCAGTACTTC.

In its sample, this clonotype was seen many times. V gene TRBV29-1 combines with J gene TRBJ2-1; 10 nucleotides match TRBD1. The J segment lost 7 bases and the V segment lost 6 bases, leaving 12 bases of the junction unmatched. Germline V gene data show CDR1 as SQVTM and CDR2 as ANQGSEA. CDR3 length equals 15 residues. The CDR3 loop reads CSVVKGQGIINEQFF. As DNA, the CDR3 is TGCAGCGTCGTAAAGGGACAGGGGATTATTAATGAGCAGTTCTTC.

There are many counts of this clonotype. The chain joins TRBV12-3 or TRBV12-4 to TRBJ2-7; D is unclear. V lost 9 bases to trimming and J lost 4 bases, with 13 bases between them. The length of the CDR3 is 12 residues. CDR3 in DNA: TGTGCCAGTCTTTTGGTAGGGTACGAGCAGTACTTC. The encoded protein is CASLLVGYEQYF.

This clonotype was picked up many times. CDR3: CASSPHEGLPLHF. The CDR3, as DNA: TGCGCCAGCAGCCCCCACGAAGGGTTACCCCTCCACTTT. The chain combines TRBV5-1 with TRBJ1-6; D gene uncertain. CDR3 length: 13 residues. The ends were cut back, 4 bases at V and 12 bases at J, with 14 bases in the middle. In germline, CDR1 is SGHRS, CDR2 YFSETQ.

This clonotype was counted at least ten times. This chain uses TRBV5-1 with TRBJ2-1; D may be TRBD2 (6 bases). The CDR3 is 14 amino acids. Trimming removed 5 bases at V and 0 bases at J, with 9 bases between. From germline, CDR1 is SGHRS and CDR2 YFSETQ. The CDR3 here is CASSGGSSYNEQFF. CDR3 sequence (DNA): TGCGCCAGCAGTGGGGGGAGCTCCTACAATGAGCAGTTCTTC.

This clonotype was detected many times. This chain joins TRBV12-3 or TRBV12-4 and TRBJ1-1; possibly TRBD1 for D (5 bases). V lost 4 bases and J 1 base, leaving 7 bases between the germline ends. The CDR3 spans 13 residues. The CDR3 DNA sequence: TGTGCCAGCAGTTGGGGGGGGAACACTGAAGCTTTCTTT. Translated: CASSWGGNTEAFF.

This clonotype was seen many times. The J gene is TRBJ2-2, the V gene TRBV7-9, with 9 nucleotides matching TRBD1. This CDR3 is 15 amino acids long. CDR1 is SEHNR and CDR2 is FQNEAQ in the germline V gene (reference sequence). With 5 bases clipped from V and 7 bases from J, the junction kept 8 bases outside the gene matches. This CDR3 is CASSPPGQGSGELFF. In DNA, the CDR3 is TGTGCCAGCAGCCCTCCCGGACAGGGGAGCGGGGAGCTGTTTTTT.

This clonotype was detected ten times or more. This sequence joins TRBV4-2 and TRBJ2-6; D is possibly TRBD1 (5 bases). Trimming removed 7 bases at V and 0 bases at J, with 13 bases between. Germline V gives CDR1 LGHNA, CDR2 YNFKEQ. The CDR3 has 16 amino acids. This CDR3 reads CASIDSEISGANVLTF. CDR3 nucleotides: TGTGCCAGCATCGACAGTGAAATCTCTGGGGCCAACGTCCTGACTTTC.

This clonotype was seen repeatedly, ten times or more. The genes are TRBV6-2 or TRBV6-3 and TRBJ2-2; D remains unclear. The germline gives CDR1 MNHEY, CDR2 SVGEGT. The length of the CDR3 is 12 residues. Trimming removed 5 bases at V and 6 bases at J, with 7 bases between. Here the CDR3 reads CASSPRAGELFF. The CDR3 nucleotides read TGTGCCAGCAGTCCCCGAGCCGGGGAGCTGTTTTTT.

Many counts were recorded for this clonotype. The chain carries TRBV27 and TRBJ1-1; weak D call: TRBD1 (5 bases). This CDR3 has 14 residues. The V end lost 3 bases, the J end lost 1 base, and 9 bases lay between the germline ends. Per the germline V gene, CDR1 is MNHEY and CDR2 is SMNVEV (reference sequence). CDR3 in amino acids: CASSFRQQNTEAFF. The CDR3 DNA follows: TGTGCCAGCAGTTTCAGACAGCAGAACACTGAAGCTTTCTTT.

This clonotype was seen at least ten times. The genes are TRBV15 and TRBJ1-2; the match to TRBD1 covers 7 bases. Looked up from germline, CDR1 is LNHNV and CDR2 is YYDKDF (reference sequence). The CDR3 length is 14 residues. V trimming: 5 bases; J trimming: 4 bases; junction bases outside the gene matches: 7. The CDR3 spells CATSGNRGPYGYTF. CDR3 nucleotides: TGTGCCACCAGCGGTAACAGGGGACCCTATGGCTACACCTTC.

The chain has TRBV2 and TRBJ2-7; 10 bases map to TRBD1. Germline V gives CDR1 SNHLY, CDR2 FYNNEI. V shed 6 bases and J 2 bases; nucleotides not matched to a gene: 4. CDR3 length: 14 amino acids. The CDR3 nucleotides read TGTGCCAGCAGGGGACAGGGGTCGACCTACGAGCAGTACTTC. Its protein is CASRGQGSTYEQYF.

This clonotype was detected many times. The V call is TRBV20-1, the J call TRBJ2-1; 9 bases are a match to TRBD2. The CDR3 spans 15 residues. V dropped 4 bases and J dropped 0; count of bases not matched to a gene: 4. From germline, CDR1 is DFQATT and CDR2 SNEGSKA (reference sequence). DNA for the CDR3: TGCAGTGCTACTAGCGGGGCGAGCTCCTACAATGAGCAGTTCTTC. Its protein is CSATSGASSYNEQFF.

This clonotype has at least ten counts. This chain connects TRBV20-1 to TRBJ1-5; D call uncertain. Germline loops: CDR1 DFQATT, CDR2 SNEGSKA (reference sequence). With 5 bases removed from V and 7 bases from J, the gap between germline ends came to 15 bases. CDR3 size: 13 residues. The DNA of the CDR3 is TGCAGTGCTGGACGCCCAAAGGGCCAGCCCCAGCATTTT. Protein sequence: CSAGRPKGQPQHF.

This clonotype was seen at least ten times. The chain carries TRBV11-2 and TRBJ2-3; 10 positions match TRBD2. Germline V gives CDR1 SGHAT, CDR2 FQNNGV. Unmatched junction bases numbered 9, after V lost 5 bases and J lost 7 bases. This CDR3 comprises 15 residues. CDR3 DNA sequence: TGTGCCAGCAGCGGGCTAGCGGGAGAACTGAATACGCAGTATTTT. Amino acid sequence: CASSGLAGELNTQYF.

This clonotype was picked up a small number of times. This sequence joins TRBV10-3 and TRBJ2-3; no clear D. The CDR3 has 14 residues. Trimming shortened V by 5 bases and J by 0 bases, and 9 bases separated the two germline ends. CDR1 is ENHRY and CDR2 is SYGVKD in the germline V gene. This chain's CDR3 is CAISRERSTDTQYF. The CDR3 DNA reads TGTGCCATCAGTCGAGAAAGGAGCACAGATACGCAGTATTTT.

This clonotype has ten or more counts. The rearrangement links TRBV12-3 or TRBV12-4 to TRBJ2-6; D is uncertain. This CDR3 contains 13 residues. Trimming stripped 6 bases from V and 1 base from J, with 4 bases between. The CDR3 region is CASRSSGANVLTF. DNA for the CDR3: TGTGCCAGCAGATCGTCTGGGGCCAACGTCCTGACTTTC.

This clonotype was seen ten or more times. The chain employs TRBV3-1 and TRBJ2-1, with D perhaps matching TRBD2 (6 bases). The CDR3 extends over 14 amino acids. Deletions cut 2 bases from V and 12 bases from J, with 17 bases between. Germline lookup yields CDR1 LGHDT and CDR2 YNNKEL (reference sequence). The CDR3: CASSQNTGQAGQFF. CDR3 nucleotide sequence: TGTGCCAGCAGCCAAAATACCGGGCAAGCGGGGCAGTTCTTC.

This clonotype was observed at least ten times. J is TRBJ1-1 and V is TRBV3-1, with D maybe TRBD1 (6 bases). The germline CDR1 and CDR2 sequences are LGHDT and YNNKEL (reference sequence). This CDR3 is 14 amino acids long. The ends were cut back, 5 bases at V and 4 bases at J, with 14 bases in the middle. The chain's CDR3 is CASSLPGAGTEAFF. The CDR3 DNA is TGTGCCAGCAGCTTACCAGGGGCCGGCACTGAAGCTTTCTTT.

This clonotype appeared many times. CDR3 residues: CASSGAPEGANVLTF. The CDR3 DNA reads TGCGCCAGCAGCGGGGCCCCTGAGGGGGCCAACGTCCTGACTTTC. The V and J genes are TRBV5-1 and TRBJ2-6, with D perhaps matching TRBD1 (5 bases). Per the germline V gene, CDR1 is SGHRS and CDR2 is YFSETQ. The CDR3 has 15 amino acids. Trimming pared 4 bases from V and 4 bases from J, leaving 12 bases between.